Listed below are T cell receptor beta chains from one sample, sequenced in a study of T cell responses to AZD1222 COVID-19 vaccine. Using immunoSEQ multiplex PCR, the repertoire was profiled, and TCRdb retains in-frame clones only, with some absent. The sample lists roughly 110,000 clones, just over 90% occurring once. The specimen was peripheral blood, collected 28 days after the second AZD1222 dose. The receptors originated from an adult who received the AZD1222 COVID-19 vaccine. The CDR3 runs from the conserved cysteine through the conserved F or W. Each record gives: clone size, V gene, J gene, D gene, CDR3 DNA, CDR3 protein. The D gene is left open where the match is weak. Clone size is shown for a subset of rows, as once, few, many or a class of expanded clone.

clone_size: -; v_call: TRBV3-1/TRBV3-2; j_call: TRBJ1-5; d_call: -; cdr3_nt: TGTGCCAGCAGCCAAGGGAGACAGCCCCAGCATTTT; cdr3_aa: CASSQGRQPQHF
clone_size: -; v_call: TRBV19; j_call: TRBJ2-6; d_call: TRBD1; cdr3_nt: TGTGCCACTAATACAGGGGAAAATCCCTCTGGGGCCAACGTCCTGACTTTC; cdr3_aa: CATNTGENPSGANVLTF
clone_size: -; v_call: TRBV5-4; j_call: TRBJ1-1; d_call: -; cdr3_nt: TGTGCCAGCAGAGAAAACACTGAAGCTTTCTTT; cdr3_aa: CASRENTEAFF
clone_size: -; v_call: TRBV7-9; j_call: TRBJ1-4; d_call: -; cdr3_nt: TGTGCCATCCGGGACCTCCAGACTAATGAAAAACTGTTTTTT; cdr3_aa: CAIRDLQTNEKLFF
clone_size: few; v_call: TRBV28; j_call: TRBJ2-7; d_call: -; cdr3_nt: TGTGCCAGCAGTGCGGGATCCCGCGAGCAGTACTTC; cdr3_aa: CASSAGSREQYF
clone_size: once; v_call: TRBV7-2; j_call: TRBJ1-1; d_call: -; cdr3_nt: TGTGCCAGCAGCCCCCTTAAGAGGGGCACTGAAGCTTTCTTT; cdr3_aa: CASSPLKRGTEAFF
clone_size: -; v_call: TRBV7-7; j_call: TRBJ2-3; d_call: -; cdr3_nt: TGTGCCAGCAGCCCCGGGGTGACTAGCACAGATACGCAGTATTTT; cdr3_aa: CASSPGVTSTDTQYF
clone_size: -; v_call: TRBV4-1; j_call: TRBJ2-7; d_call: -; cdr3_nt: TGCGCCAGCAGCCATGGCGGTTCCTCCTCCTACGAGCAGTACTTC; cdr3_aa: CASSHGGSSSYEQYF
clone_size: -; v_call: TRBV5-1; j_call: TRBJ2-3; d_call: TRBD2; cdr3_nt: TGCGCCAGCAGCCACGGACTAAGCGGGAGGCCAGATACGCAGTATTTT; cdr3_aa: CASSHGLSGRPDTQYF
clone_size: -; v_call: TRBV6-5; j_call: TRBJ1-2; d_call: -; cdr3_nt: TGTGCCAGCAGTTACCCTTCGGGACACCCGAACTATGGCTACACCTTC; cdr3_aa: CASSYPSGHPNYGYTF
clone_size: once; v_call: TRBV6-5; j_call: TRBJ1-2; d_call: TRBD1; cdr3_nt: TGTGCCAGCGGGGACAGGAACTATGGCTACACCTTC; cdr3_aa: CASGDRNYGYTF
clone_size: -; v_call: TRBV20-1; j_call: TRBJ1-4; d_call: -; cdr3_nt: TGCAGCCAGCCAGAGGAAAAACTGTTTTTT; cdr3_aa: CSQPEEKLFF
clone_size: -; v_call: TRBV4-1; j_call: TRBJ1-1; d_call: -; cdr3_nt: TGCGCCAGCAGCCAAGAAGGACAGCCTTTCTGGGGAGCTTTCTTT; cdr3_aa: CASSQEGQPFWGAFF
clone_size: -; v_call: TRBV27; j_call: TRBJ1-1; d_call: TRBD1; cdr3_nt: TGTGCCAGCACCCGGACAGGGGAAGATGCTGAAGCTTTCTTT; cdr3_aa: CASTRTGEDAEAFF
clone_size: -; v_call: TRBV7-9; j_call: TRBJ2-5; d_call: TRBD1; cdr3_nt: TGTGCCAGCAGCTTAAACCGCGGGACAGGGGGAGAGACCCAGTACTTC; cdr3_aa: CASSLNRGTGGETQYF
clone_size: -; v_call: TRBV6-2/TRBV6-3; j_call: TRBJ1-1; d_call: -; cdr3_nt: TGTGCCAGCAGCCTAAGGGCAGGGTATGGCACTGAAGCTTTCTTT; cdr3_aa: CASSLRAGYGTEAFF
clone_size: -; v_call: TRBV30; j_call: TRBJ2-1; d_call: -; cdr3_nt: TGTGCCTGGGGTCGCCCCAATGAGCAGTTCTTC; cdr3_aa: CAWGRPNEQFF
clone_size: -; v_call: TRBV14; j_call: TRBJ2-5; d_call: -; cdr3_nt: TGTGCCAGCAGCCAAGGACAAGAGACCCAGTACTTC; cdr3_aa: CASSQGQETQYF
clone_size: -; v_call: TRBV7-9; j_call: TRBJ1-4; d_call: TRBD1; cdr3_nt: TGTGCCAGCAGCGGGGACAGGGGGGATGAAAAACTGTTTTTT; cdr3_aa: CASSGDRGDEKLFF
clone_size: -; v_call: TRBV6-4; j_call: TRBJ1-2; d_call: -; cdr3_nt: TGTGCCAGCAGTCTTGAGGCAGGATCATATGGCTACACCTTC; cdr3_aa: CASSLEAGSYGYTF
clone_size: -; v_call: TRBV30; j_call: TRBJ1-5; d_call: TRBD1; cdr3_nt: TGTGCCTGGAGTGCTGGGACAGGTAAAACAGAACAGCCCCAGCATTTT; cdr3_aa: CAWSAGTGKTEQPQHF
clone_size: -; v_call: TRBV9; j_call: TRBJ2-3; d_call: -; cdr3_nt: TGTGCCAGCAGCCTTCGCACAGATACGCAGTATTTT; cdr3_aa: CASSLRTDTQYF
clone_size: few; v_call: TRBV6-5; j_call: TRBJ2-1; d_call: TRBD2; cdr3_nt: TGTGCCAGCAGCGACCTAGCGGGGGGGGGAAATGAGCAGTTCTTC; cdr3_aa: CASSDLAGGGNEQFF
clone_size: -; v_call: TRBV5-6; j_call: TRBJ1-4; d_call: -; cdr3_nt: TGTGCCAGCAGCCCGGGAGGCTGGGGGCTCGAAAAACTGTTTTTT; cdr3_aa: CASSPGGWGLEKLFF
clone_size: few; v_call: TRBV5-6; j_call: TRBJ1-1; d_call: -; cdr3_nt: TGTGCCAGCAGCTCGGGTCAGGGTATGAACACTGAAGCTTTCTTT; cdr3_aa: CASSSGQGMNTEAFF
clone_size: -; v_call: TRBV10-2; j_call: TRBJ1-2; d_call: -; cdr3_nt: TGCGCCAGCAGTGAGTCTGTGGGAAACTACACCTTC; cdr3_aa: CASSESVGNYTF
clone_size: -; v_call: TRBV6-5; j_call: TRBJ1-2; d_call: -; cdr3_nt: TGTGCCAGCAGTTACTACGGGGAAGCTAACTATGGCTACACCTTC; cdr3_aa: CASSYYGEANYGYTF
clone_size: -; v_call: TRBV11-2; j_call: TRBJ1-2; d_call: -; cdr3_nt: TGTGCCAGCAGCTTAGACTCCAGGACTTATGGCTACACCTTC; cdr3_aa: CASSLDSRTYGYTF
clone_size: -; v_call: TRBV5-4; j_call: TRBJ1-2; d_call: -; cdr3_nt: TGTGCCAGCAGGCCCGCGGGTGGGGCGAGAGGCTACACCTTC; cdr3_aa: CASRPAGGARGYTF
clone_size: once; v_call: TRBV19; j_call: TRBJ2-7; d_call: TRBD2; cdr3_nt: TGTGCCAGTAGCCCAAGGGTACTAGCGGGGCCCAACTACGAGCAGTACTTC; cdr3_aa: CASSPRVLAGPNYEQYF
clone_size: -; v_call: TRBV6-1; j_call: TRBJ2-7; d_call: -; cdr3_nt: TGTGCCAGCAGTGAAGACAACGAGCAGTACTTC; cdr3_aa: CASSEDNEQYF
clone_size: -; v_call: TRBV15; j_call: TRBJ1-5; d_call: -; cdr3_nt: TGTGCCACCAGCAGTTGGGGAGACAATCAGCCCCAGCATTTT; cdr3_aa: CATSSWGDNQPQHF
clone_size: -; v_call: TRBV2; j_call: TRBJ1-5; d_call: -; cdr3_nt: TGTGCCAGCAAGCGACAGTACAATCAGCCCCAGCATTTT; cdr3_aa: CASKRQYNQPQHF
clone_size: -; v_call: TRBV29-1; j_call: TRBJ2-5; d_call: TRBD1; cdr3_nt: TGCAGCGGAGCCCAGGGGGCTATTAGGGAGACCCAGTACTTC; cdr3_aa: CSGAQGAIRETQYF
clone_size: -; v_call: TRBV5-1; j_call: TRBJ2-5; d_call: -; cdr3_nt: TGCGCCAGCAGCTTGGGGCGAACGGAGACCCAGTACTTC; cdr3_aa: CASSLGRTETQYF
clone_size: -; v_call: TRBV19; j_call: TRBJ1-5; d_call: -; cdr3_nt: TGTGCCACAGGGCTCCTTAGGGGCAATCAGCCCCAGCATTTT; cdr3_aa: CATGLLRGNQPQHF
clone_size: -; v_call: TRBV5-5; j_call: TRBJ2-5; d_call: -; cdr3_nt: TGTGCCAGCAGCTTGGGACAGAACCAAGAGACCCAGTACTTC; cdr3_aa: CASSLGQNQETQYF
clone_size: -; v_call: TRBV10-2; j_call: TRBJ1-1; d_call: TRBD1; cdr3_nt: TGCGCCAGCAGGGAGCCAGGGGGTGGCACTGAAGCTTTCTTT; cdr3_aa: CASREPGGGTEAFF
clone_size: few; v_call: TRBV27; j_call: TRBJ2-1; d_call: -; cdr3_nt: TGTGCCAGCAGTTTTAGCTCCTACAATGAGCAGTTCTTC; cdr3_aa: CASSFSSYNEQFF
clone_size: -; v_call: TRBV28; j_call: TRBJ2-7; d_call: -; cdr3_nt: TGTGCCAGCAGAACCATAGCGCGGGAGCAGTACTTC; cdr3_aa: CASRTIAREQYF
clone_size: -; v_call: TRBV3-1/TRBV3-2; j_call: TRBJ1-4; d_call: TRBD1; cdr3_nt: TGTGCCAGCAGCCTTCCGGGACAGGCGACTGAAAAACTGTTTTTT; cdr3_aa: CASSLPGQATEKLFF
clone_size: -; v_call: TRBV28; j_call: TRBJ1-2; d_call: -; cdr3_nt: TGTGCCAGCAGTTTTTTGGGGCAGAACTATGGCTACACCTTC; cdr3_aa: CASSFLGQNYGYTF
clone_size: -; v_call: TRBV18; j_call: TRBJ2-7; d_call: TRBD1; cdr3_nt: TGTGCCAGCTCACCAGGGACAGGGGGCTACGAGCAGTACTTC; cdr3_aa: CASSPGTGGYEQYF